A selection of T cell receptor beta chains follows, all from one sample in a study of technical replicates of blood from a few donors. Measured with immunoSEQ multiplex PCR; TCRdb has only the in-frame clones, and not every one. Of 70,000 or so clones in the sample, 91% were seen once. The sequenced sample was T cells isolated from PBMCs. These receptors were collected from a human donor in good health. Some clones in this sample may be carry-over from other donors' samples. The CDR3 runs from the conserved cysteine through the conserved F or W. D genes are given only for firm matches. Some rows mark clone size as missing; the rest say once, few, many or name a class of expanded clone.

TRBV30	.	.	TRBJ2-7	CASTGSTPYEQYF	TGTGCTTCGACAGGAAGCACCCCCTACGAGCAGTACTTC
TRBV4-1	.	.	TRBJ2-1	CASSQAPGNNEQFF	TGCGCCAGCAGCCAAGCACCCGGGAACAATGAGCAGTTCTTC
TRBV7-9	TRBD1	.	TRBJ2-6	CASSFPGTGWHVLTF	TGTGCCAGCAGCTTCCCCGGGACAGGGTGGCACGTCCTGACTTTC
TRBV7-9	TRBD2	.	TRBJ2-3	CASSLVLAGPTDTQYF	TGTGCCAGCAGCCTAGTTTTAGCGGGTCCCACAGATACGCAGTATTTT
TRBV11-3	TRBD2	once	TRBJ2-2	CASSPWEGSGELFF	TGTGCCAGCAGCCCCTGGGAGGGTTCCGGGGAGCTGTTTTTT
TRBV11-2	.	.	TRBJ2-6	CASSLGQVLRGANVLTF	TGTGCCAGCAGCTTAGGCCAGGTTCTCCGAGGGGCCAACGTCCTGACTTTC
TRBV6-5	.	.	TRBJ2-1	CASCAGSSNEQFF	TGTGCCAGCTGTGCAGGGTCCTCCAATGAGCAGTTCTTC
TRBV5-1	TRBD2	.	TRBJ2-3	CASSAGLAGGPGDTQYF	TGCGCCAGCAGCGCGGGACTAGCGGGAGGGCCGGGAGATACGCAGTATTTT
TRBV2	TRBD1	.	TRBJ2-5	CASKGDRTSETQYF	TGTGCCAGCAAGGGGGACAGGACATCCGAGACCCAGTACTTC
TRBV4-2	TRBD2	.	TRBJ2-2	CASRARGTNTGELFF	TGTGCCAGCAGGGCGCGGGGGACGAACACCGGGGAGCTGTTTTTT
TRBV19	TRBD1	.	TRBJ1-4	CASSTDRGEKLFF	TGTGCCAGTAGTACTGACAGGGGTGAAAAACTGTTTTTT
TRBV5-1	.	.	TRBJ1-5	CASSFGSIGEPQHF	TGCGCCAGCAGCTTCGGCAGCATAGGGGAGCCCCAGCATTTT
TRBV10-1	TRBD1	.	TRBJ1-1	CASSGRQGSSRNTEAFF	TGCGCCAGCAGTGGTAGACAGGGGTCTTCCAGGAACACTGAAGCTTTCTTT
TRBV29-1	.	.	TRBJ2-5	CSVRVGGETQYF	TGCAGCGTTAGGGTTGGAGGAGAGACCCAGTACTTC
TRBV7-9	.	.	TRBJ2-7	CATRPLSGYEQYF	TGTGCCACCCGGCCACTAAGCGGCTACGAGCAGTACTTC
TRBV7-9	TRBD2	.	TRBJ2-1	CASSSDAGGVINEQFF	TGTGCCAGCAGTTCTGATGCGGGGGGGGTTATCAATGAGCAGTTCTTC
TRBV20-1	TRBD2	.	TRBJ2-4	CSAGLAGVQYF	TGCAGTGCTGGGTTAGCGGGGGTGCAGTACTTC
TRBV6-4	TRBD2	few	TRBJ2-5	CASSDSAGGGETQYF	TGTGCCAGCAGTGACTCAGCGGGAGGGGGAGAGACCCAGTACTTC
TRBV21-1	.	.	TRBJ1-5	CASSKGSLLGDHQPQHF	TGTGCCAGCAGCAAAGGCAGTCTTTTAGGGGATCATCAGCCCCAGCATTTT
TRBV7-9	.	.	TRBJ2-2	CASSPSGGSGELFF	TGTGCCAGCAGCCCCTCCGGGGGTTCCGGGGAGCTGTTTTTT
TRBV9	.	.	TRBJ2-1	CASSFYLQGDNEQFF	TGTGCCAGCAGCTTCTACCTTCAAGGGGACAATGAGCAGTTCTTC
TRBV7-9	.	.	TRBJ1-6	CASTFSRGTDNSPLHF	TGTGCCAGCACCTTCAGCAGGGGTACAGACAATTCACCCCTCCACTTT
TRBV18	.	.	TRBJ2-7	CASSSRTYEQYF	TGTGCCAGCTCATCGAGAACCTACGAGCAGTACTTC
TRBV28	TRBD2	.	TRBJ2-1	CASSQNEREWVNEQFF	TGTGCCAGCAGTCAGAATGAGCGGGAGTGGGTCAATGAGCAGTTCTTC
TRBV27	TRBD1	.	TRBJ1-5	CASSSGTGAYRPQHF	TGTGCCAGCAGTTCCGGGACAGGGGCATACCGGCCCCAGCATTTT
TRBV12-5	.	.	TRBJ2-5	CASGLGFGQGQETQYF	TGTGCTAGTGGTTTGGGTTTCGGGCAGGGGCAAGAGACCCAGTACTTC
TRBV29-1	TRBD2	.	TRBJ2-5	CSVEERWEGQYQETQYF	TGCAGCGTTGAAGAAAGGTGGGAGGGCCAGTACCAAGAGACCCAGTACTTC
TRBV11-3	.	once	TRBJ2-2	CASSSGTLTGELFF	TGTGCCAGCAGCTCCGGGACTTTAACCGGGGAGCTGTTTTTT
TRBV5-1	.	.	TRBJ1-1	CASSLAWLNTEAFF	TGCGCCAGCAGCTTGGCCTGGCTGAACACTGAAGCTTTCTTT
TRBV28	.	.	TRBJ2-7	CASSLTGRSYEQYF	TGTGCCAGCAGTTTAACAGGACGTAGCTACGAGCAGTACTTC
TRBV27	.	.	TRBJ2-1	CASSPGPYNEQFF	TGTGCCAGCAGCCCAGGGCCCTACAATGAGCAGTTCTTC
TRBV6-6	TRBD1	.	TRBJ1-2	CASSGTGGDYGYTF	TGTGCCAGCAGTGGGACAGGGGGGGACTATGGCTACACCTTC
TRBV11-2	TRBD1	.	TRBJ2-3	CASSLRSGGAGDTQYF	TGTGCCAGCAGCTTACGTTCAGGGGGAGCCGGAGATACGCAGTATTTT
TRBV30	.	.	TRBJ1-2	CAWSVLELYFYGYTF	TGTGCCTGGAGTGTTTTGGAACTATACTTCTATGGCTACACCTTC
TRBV5-4	TRBD1	.	TRBJ2-4	CASSYRDSPNIQYF	TGTGCCAGCAGCTACCGGGACAGTCCAAACATTCAGTACTTC
TRBV5-5	.	.	TRBJ1-1	CASTDRNTEAFF	TGTGCCAGCACGGACAGGAACACTGAAGCTTTCTTT
TRBV27	.	few	TRBJ1-1	CASSLKAGLKNTEAFF	TGTGCCAGCAGTTTAAAAGCCGGACTTAAGAACACTGAAGCTTTCTTT
TRBV28	.	.	TRBJ2-7	CASSLPVDQGEQYF	TGTGCCAGCAGCCTCCCCGTGGATCAGGGGGAGCAGTACTTC
TRBV6-5	TRBD1	.	TRBJ2-7	CASSHGQGRYEQYF	TGTGCCAGCAGTCACGGACAGGGGAGATACGAGCAGTACTTC
TRBV4-1	.	.	TRBJ2-3	CASSQDSGGFSTDTQYF	TGCGCCAGCAGCCAAGATTCGGGGGGCTTTAGCACAGATACGCAGTATTTT
TRBV28	.	.	TRBJ2-5	CASSMGGPPKETQYF	TGTGCCAGCAGTATGGGGGGACCACCGAAAGAGACCCAGTACTTC
TRBV27	TRBD1	.	TRBJ1-2	CASSVPGTGFRGYTF	TGTGCCAGCAGTGTCCCCGGGACAGGGTTCCGCGGCTACACCTTC
TRBV5-1	.	.	TRBJ2-1	CASSLVVGTSYNEQFF	TGCGCCAGCAGCTTGGTGGTCGGGACTTCCTACAATGAGCAGTTCTTC
TRBV4-1	TRBD1	.	TRBJ2-7	CASSQTPARTGSHEQYF	TGCGCCAGCAGCCAAACCCCTGCCCGGACAGGGAGTCACGAGCAGTACTTC
TRBV29-1	TRBD2	.	TRBJ2-2	CSVSSGTNTGELFF	TGCAGCGTATCTAGCGGGACGAACACCGGGGAGCTGTTTTTT
TRBV5-1	TRBD1	.	TRBJ2-1	CASSLLAGGPNEQFF	TGCGCCAGCAGCTTGTTAGCAGGGGGTCCCAATGAGCAGTTCTTC
TRBV5-6	TRBD1	.	TRBJ1-1	CASSSVYRGREAFF	TGTGCCAGCAGCTCGGTATACAGGGGACGAGAAGCTTTCTTT
TRBV2	TRBD2	.	TRBJ2-1	CASMATSGGYNEQFF	TGTGCCAGCATGGCAACTAGCGGGGGGTACAATGAGCAGTTCTTC
TRBV28	TRBD1	.	TRBJ1-5	CASSRQGFRNQPQHF	TGTGCCAGCAGTAGACAGGGGTTTAGGAATCAGCCCCAGCATTTT
TRBV27	TRBD1	.	TRBJ1-2	CASSYSTGGADGYTF	TGTGCCAGCAGTTACTCGACAGGGGGCGCGGATGGCTACACCTTC
TRBV4-1	.	few	TRBJ1-5	CASSQGAIRPQHF	TGCGCCAGCAGCCAAGGGGCGATCCGGCCCCAGCATTTT
TRBV2	TRBD1	.	TRBJ1-6	CASTQTGPDGRPLHF	TGTGCCAGCACCCAGACAGGGCCGGATGGAAGACCCCTCCACTTT
TRBV4-1	.	.	TRBJ1-2	CASSQEWAGDYGYTF	TGCGCCAGCAGCCAAGAATGGGCAGGGGACTATGGCTACACCTTC